The TCR beta chain described here comes from a study of T cell responses to AZD1222 COVID-19 vaccine. General study findings and limits: Donor demographics were predominantly white British with a female majority; clonal diversity may be underestimated. Repertoire collection took place solely once the T cell response had peaked. Across spike, vaccine-associated CD4 TCRs were found, dominant at 160-218 and 743-854.

Turning to this clone: Its cognate antigen is unknown.

Some clones are missing from TCRdb's copy, which holds only in-frame ones; the method was immunoSEQ multiplex PCR. The data show 70,000 to 90,000 clones, with 70% to 90% seen just once and roughly an eighth held by the top ten. This CDR3 spans 15 amino acids. Germline-derived CDR1 and CDR2 are MNHEY and SVGAGI. Between the trimmed V and J ends, which lost 6 bases and 0 bases, there was a span of 13 bases. The chain carries TRBV6-5 and TRBJ2-3; D is uncertain. The receptor's source is an adult who received the AZD1222 COVID-19 vaccine. Material: peripheral blood, obtained 28 days after the second AZD1222 dose. The CDR3 nucleotides read TGTGCCAGCAGAGTAAGCGTTACTAGCACAGATACGCAGTATTTT. This translates into CASRVSVTSTDTQYF.